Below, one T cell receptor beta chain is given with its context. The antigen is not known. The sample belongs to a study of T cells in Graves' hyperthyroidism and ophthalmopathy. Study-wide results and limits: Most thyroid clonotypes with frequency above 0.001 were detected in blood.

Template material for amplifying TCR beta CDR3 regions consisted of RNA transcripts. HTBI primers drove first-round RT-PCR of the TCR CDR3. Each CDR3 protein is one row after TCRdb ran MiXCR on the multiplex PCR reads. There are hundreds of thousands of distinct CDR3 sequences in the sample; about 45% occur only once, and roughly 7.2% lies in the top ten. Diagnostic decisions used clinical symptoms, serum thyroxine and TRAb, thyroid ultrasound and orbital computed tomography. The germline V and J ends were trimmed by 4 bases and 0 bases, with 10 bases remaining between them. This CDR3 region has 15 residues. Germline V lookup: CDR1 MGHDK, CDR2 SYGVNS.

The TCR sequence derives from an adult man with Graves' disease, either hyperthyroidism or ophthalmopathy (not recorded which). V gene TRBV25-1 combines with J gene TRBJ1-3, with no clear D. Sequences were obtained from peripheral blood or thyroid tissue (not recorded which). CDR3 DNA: TGTGCCAGCAGTGGCACGGCCTTCTCTGGAAACACCATATATTTT. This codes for CASSGTAFSGNTIYF.